A selection of T cell receptor beta chains follows, all from one sample in a study of beta chain features in type 1 diabetes. TCRdb's copy holds only in-frame clones and misses some; the assay was immunoSEQ multiplex PCR. The sample holds under 900,000 clones, about a sixth seen once. The material sequenced was naive CD4+ T cells from blood. The receptors were sampled from a woman younger than 35 in good health. Both conserved end residues are part of each CDR3.

TRBV18,TRBJ2-2,CASTTVAAGELFF
TRBV6-6,TRBJ2-1,CASTSGMGEQFF
TRBV28,TRBJ2-1,CASAVGSYNEQFF
TRBV5-1,TRBJ2-1,CASSWVTPADEQFF
TRBV18,TRBJ2-7,CASSPGLAGPYEQYF
TRBV7-3,TRBJ2-5,CASSPTGGIETQYF
TRBV7-9,TRBJ1-2,CASSFGPANYGYTF
TRBV10-2,TRBJ2-7,CASSPGLDIGEQYF
TRBV7-9,TRBJ2-4,CASSLRNQILAGEENIQYF
TRBV7-2,TRBJ2-2,CASRPQGVGELFF
TRBV9,TRBJ1-5,CASSVDQGNQPQHF
TRBV4-3,TRBJ1-5,CASSQKAGSNQPQHF
TRBV28,TRBJ1-5,CASGALGQPQHF
TRBV28,TRBJ2-1,CASVLQTSGRDEQFF
TRBV2,TRBJ1-5,CASSGTGRYQPQHF
TRBV4-3,TRBJ1-1,CASSQAGGQTNTEAFF
TRBV19,TRBJ1-5,CASSIWAGSNQPQHF
TRBV6-5,TRBJ2-3,CASSYELGGTDTQYF
TRBV27,TRBJ2-1,CASSQPGLGSSGTYNEQFF
TRBV6-6,TRBJ1-4,CASSYADATNEKLFF
TRBV10-3,TRBJ2-5,CAISERQAQETQYF
TRBV7-2,TRBJ2-1,CASSLAGGIDEQFF
TRBV15,TRBJ1-1,CATSRDPTTVTEAFF
TRBV4-3,TRBJ2-7,CASRQGGPYEQYF
TRBV7-8,TRBJ2-3,CASSSRGLGTDTQYF
TRBV10-3,TRBJ2-7,CAISDSRTGAHEQYF
TRBV18,TRBJ2-7,CASSPLGYEQYF
TRBV7-2,TRBJ2-3,CASSLWGQGYDTQYF
TRBV28,TRBJ2-2,CASSLVGGSGELFF
TRBV28,TRBJ2-5,CASSPDPGTRPYETQYF
TRBV7-3,TRBJ2-1,CASSLTGSYNEQFF
TRBV5-4,TRBJ1-1,CASSLRGVNTEAFF
TRBV7-9,TRBJ2-5,CASSLVPSGTETQYF
TRBV14,TRBJ2-1,CASSQGTSGIGEQFF
TRBV19,TRBJ1-2,CASSSGGYGYTF
TRBV10-3,TRBJ2-1,CAITRESGTYNEQFF
TRBV10-3,TRBJ2-3,CAISETGLDTQYF
TRBV7-9,TRBJ2-7,CASSLDGTDEQYF
TRBV18,TRBJ2-7,CASSLSSYEQYF
TRBV4-2,TRBJ2-3,CASSQGGTWADTQYF
TRBV29-1,TRBJ1-2,CSALTGGYTF